This TCR beta chain was found in a study of cytomegalovirus exposure and HLA in healthy donors. Findings and limits, study-wide: At a 0.05 false discovery rate, a later analysis found roughly 17,000 TCR beta sequences to be associated with HLA alleles. Analysis was performed later, and it showed HLA-associated TCR beta chains to be more clonally expanded than equally common others. An analysis was carried out later, and it reportedly showed fewer N-insertions in an Asian-associated ancestry cluster than the approximately 710-donor mean.

This clone was counted only a few times. Its antigen is not identified. The germline V gene encodes CDR1 SGHRS and CDR2 YFSETQ. The CDR3 length is 13 residues. Trimming pared 4 bases from V and 8 bases from J, leaving 13 bases between. A multiplex PCR was run with 60 Vbeta primers and 13 Jbeta primers. Sequenced by immunoSEQ multiplex PCR; TCRdb stores in-frame clones only, minus some. The table has 70,000 to 80,000 clones, approximately 78% seen once. Sequenced: PBMCs. The chain links TRBV5-1 to TRBJ2-1, with TRBD2 as a possible D gene (5 bases). The TCR originated in a man younger than 35 in good health and CMV-seronegative. The CDR3 bases are TGCGCCAGCAGCGCCCCCTCGGGGTATGAGCAGTTCTTC. Protein product: CASSAPSGYEQFF.